The clone carrying this T cell receptor (beta chain) was seen once. Sequencing was performed with immunoSEQ multiplex PCR; in TCRdb, only in-frame clones are kept and a portion is missing. This table holds about 150,000 clones, almost 85% found once. CDR1 is LGHNT and CDR2 is FRNRAP in the germline V gene. Trimming left V 6 bases short and J 5 bases short, with 8 bases between. This CDR3 comprises 11 residues. This sample is part of a study of T cell responses to AZD1222 COVID-19 vaccine. The source material was peripheral blood, sampled 28 days after the second dose of the MenACWY control vaccine. The TCR was taken from an adult who received the MenACWY meningococcal vaccine as a control. The chain joins TRBV12-5 to TRBJ2-7, with unresolved D. This CDR3 is CASGKENEQYF. The CDR3 DNA follows: TGTGCTAGTGGAAAGGAAAACGAGCAGTACTTC.